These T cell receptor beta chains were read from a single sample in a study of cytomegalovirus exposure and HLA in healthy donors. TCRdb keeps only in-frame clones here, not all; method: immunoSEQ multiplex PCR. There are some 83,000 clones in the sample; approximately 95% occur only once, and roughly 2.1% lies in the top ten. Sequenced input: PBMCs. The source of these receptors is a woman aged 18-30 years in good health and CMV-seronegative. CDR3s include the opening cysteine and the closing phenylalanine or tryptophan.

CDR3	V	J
CASSLEPSGGTDTQYF	TRBV7-8	TRBJ2-3
CASSYSTWGGGYTF	TRBV6-5	TRBJ1-2
CSADRDEKLFF	TRBV29-1	TRBJ1-4
CASSQGRTSGQETQYF	TRBV4-1	TRBJ2-5
CASSYREGDTQYF	TRBV27	TRBJ2-3
CASSSTSHPYYGYTF	TRBV28	TRBJ1-2
CASSLRLGLGLQTEAFF	TRBV11-2	TRBJ1-1
CATKYQSGGRITGELFF	TRBV19	TRBJ2-2
CASSRAGRSYNEQFF	TRBV6-5	TRBJ2-1
CASSYLLAGADTQYF	TRBV6-5	TRBJ2-3
CASSRDRRTYEQYF	TRBV7-6	TRBJ2-7
CASSSREGATNEQFF	TRBV7-9	TRBJ2-1
CASSPTSGETYEQYF	TRBV19	TRBJ2-7
CASSLASPPYNEQFF	TRBV18	TRBJ2-1
CASSPFGRGGQGNEQFF	TRBV5-1	TRBJ2-1
CASSIASGRSDTQYF	TRBV19	TRBJ2-3
CASSQEQGSNQPQHF	TRBV14	TRBJ1-5
CASSVRGMDSPLHF	TRBV9	TRBJ1-6
CASTLDRGSGGYTF	TRBV7-2	TRBJ1-2
CASSRRGDRGYEQYF	TRBV21-1	TRBJ2-7